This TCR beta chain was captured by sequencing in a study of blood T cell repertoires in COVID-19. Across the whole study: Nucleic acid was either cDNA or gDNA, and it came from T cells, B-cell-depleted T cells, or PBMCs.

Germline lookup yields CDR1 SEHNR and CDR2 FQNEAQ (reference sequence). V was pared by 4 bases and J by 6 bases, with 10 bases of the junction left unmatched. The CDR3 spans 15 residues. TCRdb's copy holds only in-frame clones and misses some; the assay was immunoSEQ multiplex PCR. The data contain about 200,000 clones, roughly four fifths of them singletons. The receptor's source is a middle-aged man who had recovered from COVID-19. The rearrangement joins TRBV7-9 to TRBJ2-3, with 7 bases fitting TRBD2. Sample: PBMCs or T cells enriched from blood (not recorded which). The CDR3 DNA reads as TGTGCCAGCAGCTCCGGGACTAACTCTTTGGATACGCAGTATTTT. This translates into CASSSGTNSLDTQYF.